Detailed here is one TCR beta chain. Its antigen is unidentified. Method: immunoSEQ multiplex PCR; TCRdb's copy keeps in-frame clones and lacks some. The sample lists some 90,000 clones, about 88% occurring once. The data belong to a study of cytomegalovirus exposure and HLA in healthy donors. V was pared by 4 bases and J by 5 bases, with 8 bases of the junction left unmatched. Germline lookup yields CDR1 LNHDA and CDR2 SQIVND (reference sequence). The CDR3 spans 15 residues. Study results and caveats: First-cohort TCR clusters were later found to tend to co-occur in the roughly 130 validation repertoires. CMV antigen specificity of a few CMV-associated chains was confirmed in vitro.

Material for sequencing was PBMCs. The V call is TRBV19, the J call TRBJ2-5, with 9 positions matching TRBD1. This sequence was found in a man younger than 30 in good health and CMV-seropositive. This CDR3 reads CASSRGTGTRETQYF. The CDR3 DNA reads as TGTGCCAGTAGTAGGGGGACAGGGACTCGGGAGACCCAGTACTTC.